This T cell receptor beta chain was identified during a study of regulatory T cells in long-lasting Graves disease. Findings and caveats of the study: Persistent patients shared more public clonotypes (roughly 2,500) than new patients (under 1,000).

Time point indicated: newly diagnosed GD, antithyroid drugs for less than 3 months. RNA from PBMCs was the source of the TCR library. This clonotype was recorded a few times. Its specificity is not known. The authors built TCR beta libraries using iRepertoire HTBI primers and Arm-PCR of CDR3 regions. TCRdb independently ran MiXCR on the multiplex PCR reads; one entry per CDR3 protein. This sample yields approximately 300,000 distinct CDR3 sequences, of which 15% to 20% are seen a single time; 35% to 45% belongs to the top ten. Sample: peripheral blood mononuclear cells (PBMCs), taken at new diagnosis, from a patient treated with antithyroid drugs. The source of this sequence is a female donor with Graves disease.

The CDR3 spells CASSLWRGNEQFF. The DNA for the CDR3 is TGCGCCAGCAGCTTGTGGCGAGGCAATGAGCAGTTCTTC. The chain recombines TRBV5-1 with TRBJ2-1; D call uncertain. Looked up from germline, CDR1 is SGHRS and CDR2 is YFSETQ. Trimming cost V 1 base and J 6 bases, with 8 bases left between them. The CDR3 contains 13 residues.